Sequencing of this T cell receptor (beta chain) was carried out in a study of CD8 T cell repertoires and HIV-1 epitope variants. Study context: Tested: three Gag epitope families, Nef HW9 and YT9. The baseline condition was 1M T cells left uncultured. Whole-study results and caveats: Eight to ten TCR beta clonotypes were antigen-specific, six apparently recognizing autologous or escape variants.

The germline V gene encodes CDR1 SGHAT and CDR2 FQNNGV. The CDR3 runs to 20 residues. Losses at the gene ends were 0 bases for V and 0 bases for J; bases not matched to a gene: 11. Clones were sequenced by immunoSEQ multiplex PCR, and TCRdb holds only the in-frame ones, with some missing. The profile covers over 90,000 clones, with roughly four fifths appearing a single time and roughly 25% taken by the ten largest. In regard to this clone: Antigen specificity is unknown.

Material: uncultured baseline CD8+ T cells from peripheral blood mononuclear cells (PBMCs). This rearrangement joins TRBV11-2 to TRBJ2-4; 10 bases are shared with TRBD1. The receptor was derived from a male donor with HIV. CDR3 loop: CASSLDPRQGAWVAKNIQYF. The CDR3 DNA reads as TGTGCCAGCAGCTTAGATCCCCGACAGGGGGCTTGGGTAGCCAAAAACATTCAGTACTTC.